What follows is one TCR beta chain and its context. The source of the sample is a study of CD8 T cells in Susac syndrome. Reverse transcription of roughly 0.45 to 1 ug RNA used random hexamers. Amplification of TCR beta CDR3 was carried out by immunoSEQ multiplex PCR, which covered 54 Vbeta and 13 Jbeta segments. TCRdb reprocessed the immunoSEQ multiplex PCR reads with MiXCR, giving one entry per CDR3 protein. Of 70,000 to 100,000 distinct CDR3 sequences in the sample, around 93% were seen once. After removal of 8 bases from V and 8 bases from J, the junction contained 12 bases not matched to a gene. There are 15 residues in the CDR3. Germline values: CDR1 SEHNR, CDR2 FQNEAQ (reference sequence).

This clonotype originated in a human donor in good health. The chain joins TRBV7-9 to TRBJ2-1; 10 positions agree with TRBD1. Material: CD8+ T cells from PBMCs. The DNA of the CDR3 is TGTGCCAGCGGACTCCGGGACAGGGGAGAGGATGAGCAGTTCTTC. Amino acids: CASGLRDRGEDEQFF.